This T cell receptor (beta chain) was captured in a study of cytomegalovirus exposure and HLA in healthy donors. Whole-study context: The 120 validation repertoires, a later analysis reported, used the same platform as the approximately 670 repertoires from the first cohort. Study-wide results and limits: Overall, under 200 TCR beta chains were annotated as cytomegalovirus-associated.

Sequencing was performed with immunoSEQ multiplex PCR; in TCRdb, only in-frame clones are kept and a portion is missing. This sample has fewer than 150,000 clones, with 82% found just once. With regard to this clone: Its antigen is as yet unknown.

Source material: PBMCs. The clonotype comes from a man aged 25 to 40 in good health and CMV-seropositive.

The CDR3 is CASSLGGVNEKLFF. The CDR3 coding sequence is TGTGCCAGCAGCTTAGGCGGCGTTAATGAAAAACTGTTTTTT. J is TRBJ1-4 and V is TRBV11-2; D not certain. The V end was cut by 1 base, the J end by 4 bases, with 7 bases between. Germline assignment: CDR1 SGHAT and CDR2 FQNNGV. CDR3 size: 14 residues.